One and the same sample provided the 32 T cell receptor beta chains below, sequenced in a study of blood T cell repertoires in COVID-19. This table comes from immunoSEQ multiplex PCR, and its TCRdb copy is limited to in-frame clones, with some not included. The repertoire holds fewer than 60,000 clones, with around four fifths as singletons. Source material: peripheral blood. The receptors stem from a man between 60 and 70 years old with acute or convalescent COVID-19.

The chain has TRBV14 and TRBJ1-2; D is undetermined. V dropped 4 bases and J dropped 6 bases, with 12 bases sitting between them. Germline CDR1 SGHDN, CDR2 FVKESK. This CDR3 contains 13 residues. CDR3 coding DNA: TGTGCCAGCAGCCCTCGGCTGAGGGATGGCTACACCTTC. It specifies CASSPRLRDGYTF. The full variable domain, with the rest looked up from reference TRBV14 and TRBJ1-2, is EAGVTQFPSHSVIEKGQTVTLRCDPISGHDNLYWYRRVMGKEIKFLLHFVKESKQDESGMPNNRFLAERTGGTYSTLKVQPAELEDSGVYFCASSPRLRDGYTFGSGTRLTVV.

The rearrangement links TRBV5-1 to TRBJ1-2; TRBD1 matches at 8 bases. Germline values: CDR1 SGHRS, CDR2 YFSETQ. The CDR3 is 14 amino acids. The ends lost 2 bases at V and 7 bases at J; junction bases unmatched: 7. As DNA, the CDR3 is TGCGCCAGCAGCTTCGGACAGGGTGGGTCTGGCTACACCTTC. Amino acid sequence: CASSFGQGGSGYTF.

The rearrangement uses TRBV19 and TRBJ2-4; 10 bases are shared with TRBD1. Germline-derived CDR1 and CDR2 are LNHDA and SQIVND (reference sequence). The ends lost 5 bases at V and 0 bases at J; junction bases unmatched: 10. This CDR3 spans 18 amino acids. CDR3 DNA sequence: TGTGCCAGTAGTTCGACAGGGGGCAATTCGCTAGCCAAAAACATTCAGTACTTC. Residues: CASSSTGGNSLAKNIQYF. The full variable domain, rest sourced from reference TRBV19 and TRBJ2-4, is DGGITQSPKYLFRKEGQNVTLSCEQNLNHDAMYWYRQDPGQGLRLIYYSQIVNDFQKGDIAEGYSVSREKKESFPLTVTSAQKNPTAFYLCASSSTGGNSLAKNIQYFGAGTRLSVL.

The V call is TRBV18, the J call TRBJ1-2; TRBD1 agrees at 12 bases. J gave up 8 bases and V 0 bases, and 4 bases lay outside the gene matches. The CDR3 loop spans 15 amino acids. Germline CDR1 KGHSH, CDR2 LQKENI. The CDR3 region has the DNA TGTGCCAGCTCACCACCCGGGACAGGGGGCGAAGGCTACACCTTC. It is translated as CASSPPGTGGEGYTF.

The rearrangement uses TRBV24-1 and TRBJ1-2; D ambiguous. Germline V gene data show CDR1 as KGHDR and CDR2 as SFDVKD. V lost 5 bases and J lost 1, with 25 bases in between. The CDR3 has 19 residues. The CDR3 loop is CATSAVIGGGRSGNYGYTF. The DNA of the CDR3 is TGTGCCACCAGTGCAGTGATTGGCGGAGGACGGTCAGGTAACTATGGCTACACCTTC.

This chain connects TRBV5-6 to TRBJ1-1, with TRBD1 as a possible D gene (5 bases). V was pared by 0 bases and J by 6 bases, with 9 bases between. The length of the CDR3 is 13 residues. CDR1 and CDR2 from the germline V gene are SGHDT and YYEEEE. The CDR3 loop is CASSLVDSAEAFF. CDR3 coding DNA: TGTGCCAGCAGCTTGGTTGACAGCGCTGAAGCTTTCTTT.

The rearrangement links TRBV5-1 to TRBJ2-1, with 14 bases lining up with TRBD2. From germline, CDR1 is SGHRS and CDR2 YFSETQ. The trim removed 0 bases at V and 10 bases at J, leaving 3 bases unmatched. The CDR3 has 15 residues. CDR3 in amino acids: CASSLGLAGGREQFF. The DNA of the CDR3 is TGCGCCAGCAGCTTGGGACTAGCGGGGGGGCGAGAGCAGTTCTTC.

This clone was seen a few times. The chain joins TRBV27 to TRBJ2-5; TRBD2 matches at 9 bases. Trimming removed 4 bases from V and 1 base from J; junction bases left unmatched: 4. This CDR3 has 15 residues. CDR1 is MNHEY and CDR2 is SMNVEV in the germline V gene (reference sequence). The CDR3 loop reads CASSSLAGAQETQYF. The CDR3 nucleotides are TGTGCCAGCAGTTCTTTAGCGGGGGCCCAAGAGACCCAGTACTTC.

The V and J genes are TRBV4-1 and TRBJ1-2, with D perhaps matching TRBD1 (5 bases). The CDR3 spans 16 residues. V gave up 0 bases and J gave up 4 bases, with 15 bases separating them. The germline V gene has CDR1 MGHRA and CDR2 YSYEKL. CDR3 loop: CASSQEGKGPGYGYTF. The CDR3 coding sequence is TGCGCCAGCAGCCAAGAAGGGAAGGGGCCGGGCTATGGCTACACCTTC.

The chain couples TRBV9 to TRBJ2-7, with 10 bases lining up with TRBD2. CDR3 length: 15 amino acids. Trimming took 0 bases from V and 2 from J; bases not matched to a gene: 2. Germline V gene lookup returns CDR1 SGDLS and CDR2 YYNGEE. DNA of the CDR3: TGTGCCAGCAGCGTAGCTAGCGGGGGAACCTACGAGCAGTACTTC. Its protein is CASSVASGGTYEQYF.

The chain joins TRBV18 to TRBJ1-1; 9 bases map to TRBD1. The CDR3 is made up of 14 amino acids. Trimming removed 6 bases from V and 7 bases from J; junction bases left unmatched: 9. The V gene's germline CDR1 is KGHSH and CDR2 LQKENI. The CDR3 loop reads CASSSSGQGVEAFF. CDR3 nucleotides: TGTGCCAGCTCCTCGTCGGGACAGGGTGTTGAAGCTTTCTTT.

The chain links TRBV6-5 to TRBJ1-2; 10 positions agree with TRBD1. With V trimmed by 4 bases and J by 4 bases, 0 bases remained unmatched. The length of the CDR3 is 13 residues. The germline V gene encodes CDR1 MNHEY and CDR2 SVGAGI. The DNA of the CDR3 is TGTGCCAGCAGTTGGACAGGGGGCTATGGCTACACCTTC. Amino acids: CASSWTGGYGYTF.

V gene TRBV4-1 combines with J gene TRBJ2-5; D perhaps matches TRBD2 (6 bases). The CDR3 spans 16 residues. V lost 4 bases and J lost 0, with 15 bases in between. From germline, CDR1 is MGHRA and CDR2 YSYEKL. The CDR3 region has the DNA TGCGCCAGCAGCCGCTGGGGTCGGAGGGACCAAGAGACCCAGTACTTC. Its protein product is CASSRWGRRDQETQYF.

The J gene is TRBJ2-2, the V gene TRBV7-3, with 9 bases fitting TRBD1. This CDR3 contains 16 residues. Germline V gene data show CDR1 as SGHTA and CDR2 as FQGTGA. The trim removed 2 bases at V and 7 bases at J, leaving 8 bases unmatched. CDR3 coding DNA: TGTGCCAGCAGCTTAGCAGCACAGGGGGCGGGCGGGGAGCTGTTTTTT. Residues: CASSLAAQGAGGELFF.

The CDR3 reads CASSPDWGGYGYTF. CDR3 DNA: TGTGCCAGCAGCCCAGATTGGGGGGGATATGGCTACACCTTC. J is TRBJ1-2 and V is TRBV14; D may be TRBD1 (5 bases). From germline, CDR1 is SGHDN and CDR2 FVKESK. This CDR3 has 14 amino acids. Trimming cost V 4 bases and J 5 bases, with 14 bases left between them.

The V call is TRBV5-5, the J call TRBJ1-6, with D possibly matching TRBD1 (5 bases). Germline assignment: CDR1 SGHKS and CDR2 YYEKEE (reference sequence). This CDR3 contains 15 residues. V lost 0 bases, J lost 9 bases, and 13 bases lay in between. The CDR3 DNA is TGTGCCAGCAGCTTGGCCATTCAGGGAAGTTCACCCCTCCACTTT. Amino acids: CASSLAIQGSSPLHF.

The chain has TRBV5-5 and TRBJ2-3; maybe TRBD2 (6 bases). Germline CDR1 SGHKS, CDR2 YYEKEE (reference sequence). The CDR3 has 20 amino acids. V lost 4 bases to trimming and J lost 0 bases, with 27 bases between them. CDR3 in amino acids: CASSPRSGGAAGLSTDTQYF. CDR3 DNA: TGTGCCAGCAGCCCCCGGTCCGGCGGGGCGGCCGGTCTTAGCACAGATACGCAGTATTTT.

The chain links TRBV2 to TRBJ2-5; tentative D call: TRBD2 (6 bases). Trimming shortened V by 8 bases and J by 11 bases, and 15 bases separated the two germline ends. CDR3 length: 11 amino acids. Germline V gives CDR1 SNHLY, CDR2 FYNNEI. CDR3 loop: CASLSGLGQYF. DNA for the CDR3: TGTGCCAGCCTTAGCGGCCTGGGTCAGTACTTC.

This clone was counted ten times or more. The chain carries TRBV19 and TRBJ1-5; D gene uncertain. This CDR3 region has 12 residues. V was trimmed by 3 bases and J by 5 bases, leaving 5 bases between them. Germline CDR1 and CDR2: LNHDA and SQIVND (reference sequence). The CDR3 bases are TGTGCCAGTAGTATTCAGGATCAGCCCCAGCATTTT. Its translation: CASSIQDQPQHF.

The rearrangement uses TRBV7-3 and TRBJ2-1; 7 nucleotides align to TRBD1. V shed 5 bases and J 2 bases; nucleotides not matched to a gene: 6. CDR1 and CDR2 from the germline V gene are SGHTA and FQGTGA. The CDR3 runs to 15 residues. Here the CDR3 DNA reads TGTGCCAGCAGCCTAAACAGGGGAACCTACAATGAGCAGTTCTTC. It yields the protein CASSLNRGTYNEQFF. Full variable domain (remainder filled in from reference TRBV7-3 and TRBJ2-1): GAGVSQTPSNKVTEKGKYVELRCDPISGHTALYWYRQSLGQGPEFLIYFQGTGAADDSGLPNDRFFAVRPEGSVSTLKIQRTERGDSAVYLCASSLNRGTYNEQFFGPGTRLTVL.

This chain joins TRBV6-1 and TRBJ2-2, with D unresolved. V lost 2 bases and J 0 bases, leaving 7 bases between the germline ends. This CDR3 is 15 amino acids long. Germline CDR1 and CDR2: MNHNS and SASEGT. The CDR3 protein is CASSERYSNTGELFF. CDR3 in DNA: TGTGCCAGCAGTGAACGGTATTCGAACACCGGGGAGCTGTTTTTT.

The chain links TRBV12-3 or TRBV12-4 to TRBJ1-5, with 7 positions matching TRBD1. Germline trimming cut 4 bases from V and 6 bases from J; bases unmatched to any gene: 3. The CDR3 length is 13 residues. The CDR3, as DNA: TGTGCCAGCAGTTGGGACAGAGGTCAGCCCCAGCATTTT. It translates to CASSWDRGQPQHF.

The V call is TRBV6-4, the J call TRBJ2-7; 8 nucleotides agree with TRBD2. This CDR3 has 14 residues. Losses at the gene ends were 8 bases for V and 1 base for J; bases not matched to a gene: 7. Germline assignment: CDR1 MRHNA and CDR2 SNTAGT. CDR3 protein: CASYRLAWSYEQYF. The DNA for the CDR3 is TGTGCCAGCTACCGACTAGCGTGGTCCTACGAGCAGTACTTC.

The genes are TRBV5-1 and TRBJ2-3; TRBD1 or TRBD2 may be the D gene (7 bases each). The V end was cut by 9 bases, the J end by 2 bases, with 13 bases between. CDR1 is SGHRS and CDR2 is YFSETQ in the germline V gene. The CDR3 spans 13 residues. For the CDR3, the DNA is TGCGCCACCAGGGGGGGGACCACAGATACGCAGTATTTT. Translated, it gives CATRGGTTDTQYF.

Only one count was recorded for this clone. The CDR3 DNA is TGTGCCAGCAGCGTGGGTGTGAGCGGGGAGATACGTAACACCGGGGAGCTGTTTTTT. This encodes CASSVGVSGEIRNTGELFF. The V and J genes are TRBV9 and TRBJ2-2; the match to TRBD2 covers 7 bases. Germline V CDR1 and CDR2: SGDLS, YYNGEE. The V segment lost 2 bases and the J segment 2 bases; nucleotides outside the gene matches: 15. This CDR3 spans 19 amino acids.

The rearrangement uses TRBV24-1 and TRBJ2-3, with 12 bases that match TRBD1. After removal of 5 bases from V and 4 bases from J, the junction contained 3 bases not matched to a gene. CDR3 length: 15 amino acids. CDR1 and CDR2 (germline): KGHDR, SFDVKD. The DNA for the CDR3 is TGTGCCACCAGTGTGGGACAGGGGGCCGCAGATACGCAGTATTTT. It yields the protein CATSVGQGAADTQYF.

This chain connects TRBV11-2 to TRBJ1-1; D unclear. This CDR3 has 13 residues. Germline V gene sequence: CDR1 SGHAT, CDR2 FQNNGV. Trimming took off 6 bases at V and 0 bases at J, with 8 bases between the two ends. For the CDR3, the DNA is TGTGCCAGCAGTTTCACTTTGAACACTGAAGCTTTCTTT. It yields the protein CASSFTLNTEAFF. Complete variable domain (other parts from reference TRBV11-2 and TRBJ1-1): EAGVAQSPRYKIIEKRQSVAFWCNPISGHATLYWYQQILGQGPKLLIQFQNNGVVDDSQLPKDRFSAERLKGVDSTLKIQPAKLEDSAVYLCASSFTLNTEAFFGQGTRLTVV.

The chain employs TRBV1 and TRBJ1-1. TRBV1 corresponds to a pseudogene. This CDR3 is built from 18 residues. CDR3 nucleotides: TGCACCAGCAGCCAAGATAGTTGCGGGTGGGGATGGGACACTGAAGCTTTCTTT. Amino acid sequence: CTSSQDSCGWGWDTEAFF.

This clone appeared once. The V gene is TRBV5-5, the J gene TRBJ1-5; D is perhaps TRBD1 (5 bases). This CDR3 has 15 residues. Germline V gene lookup returns CDR1 SGHKS and CDR2 YYEKEE (reference sequence). Trimming removed 2 bases at V and 5 bases at J, with 14 bases between. The CDR3 protein is CASSFQGFPDQPQHF. Here the CDR3 DNA reads TGTGCCAGCAGCTTTCAGGGTTTCCCCGATCAGCCCCAGCATTTT.

The chain couples TRBV2 to TRBJ1-2; 7 positions match TRBD1. Per germline, CDR1 SNHLY and CDR2 FYNNEI. Trimming at V came to 7 bases and at J to 3 bases, leaving 5 bases not matched to a gene. The CDR3 totals 13 residues. CDR3 amino acids: CASKGGADYGYTF. For the CDR3, the DNA is TGTGCCAGCAAAGGGGGCGCGGACTATGGCTACACCTTC.

The chain uses TRBV9 and TRBJ1-1; possibly TRBD1 for D (5 bases). Germline CDR1 reads SGDLS; CDR2 reads YYNGEE. There are 12 residues in the CDR3. The germline V and J ends were trimmed by 3 bases and 10 bases, with 13 bases remaining between them. CDR3 nucleotide sequence: TGTGCCAGCAGCGGTGCGGGGGTTGGAGCTTTCTTT. Translation: CASSGAGVGAFF. Full variable domain (missing parts from reference TRBV9 and TRBJ1-1): DSGVTQTPKHLITATGQRVTLRCSPRSGDLSVYWYQQSLDQGLQFLIQYYNGEERAKGNILERFSAQQFPDLHSELNLSSLELGDSALYFCASSGAGVGAFFGQGTRLTVV.

This clone has just one count. The chain couples TRBV24-1 to TRBJ2-7; D remains unclear. The CDR3 contains 12 residues. Germline V CDR1 and CDR2: KGHDR, SFDVKD. Trimming left V 7 bases short and J 2 bases short, with 8 bases between. For the CDR3, the DNA is TGTGCCACCAGCGGTCCAACCTACGAGCAGTACTTC. Its protein product is CATSGPTYEQYF.